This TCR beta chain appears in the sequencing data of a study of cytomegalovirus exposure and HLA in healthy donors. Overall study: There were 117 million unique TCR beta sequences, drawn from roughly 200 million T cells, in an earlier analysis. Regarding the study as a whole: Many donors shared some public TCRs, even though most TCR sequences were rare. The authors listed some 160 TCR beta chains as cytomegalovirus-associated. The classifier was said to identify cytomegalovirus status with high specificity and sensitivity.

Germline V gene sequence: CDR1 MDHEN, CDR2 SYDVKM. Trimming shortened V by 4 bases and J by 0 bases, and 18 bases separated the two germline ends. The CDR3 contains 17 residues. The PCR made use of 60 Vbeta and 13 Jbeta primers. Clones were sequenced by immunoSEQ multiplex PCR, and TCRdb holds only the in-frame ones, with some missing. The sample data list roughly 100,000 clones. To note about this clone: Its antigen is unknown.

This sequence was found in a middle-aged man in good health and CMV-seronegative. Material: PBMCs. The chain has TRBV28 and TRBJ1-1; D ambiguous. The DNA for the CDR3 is TGTGCCAGCAGTTCCTTAGGAGCGGGAGAGATGAACACTGAAGCTTTCTTT. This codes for CASSSLGAGEMNTEAFF. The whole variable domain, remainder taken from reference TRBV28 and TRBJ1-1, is DVKVTQSSRYLVKRTGEKVFLECVQDMDHENMFWYRQDPGLGLRLIYFSYDVKMKEKGDIPEGYSVSREKKERFSLILESASTNQTSMYLCASSSLGAGEMNTEAFFGQGTRLTVV.